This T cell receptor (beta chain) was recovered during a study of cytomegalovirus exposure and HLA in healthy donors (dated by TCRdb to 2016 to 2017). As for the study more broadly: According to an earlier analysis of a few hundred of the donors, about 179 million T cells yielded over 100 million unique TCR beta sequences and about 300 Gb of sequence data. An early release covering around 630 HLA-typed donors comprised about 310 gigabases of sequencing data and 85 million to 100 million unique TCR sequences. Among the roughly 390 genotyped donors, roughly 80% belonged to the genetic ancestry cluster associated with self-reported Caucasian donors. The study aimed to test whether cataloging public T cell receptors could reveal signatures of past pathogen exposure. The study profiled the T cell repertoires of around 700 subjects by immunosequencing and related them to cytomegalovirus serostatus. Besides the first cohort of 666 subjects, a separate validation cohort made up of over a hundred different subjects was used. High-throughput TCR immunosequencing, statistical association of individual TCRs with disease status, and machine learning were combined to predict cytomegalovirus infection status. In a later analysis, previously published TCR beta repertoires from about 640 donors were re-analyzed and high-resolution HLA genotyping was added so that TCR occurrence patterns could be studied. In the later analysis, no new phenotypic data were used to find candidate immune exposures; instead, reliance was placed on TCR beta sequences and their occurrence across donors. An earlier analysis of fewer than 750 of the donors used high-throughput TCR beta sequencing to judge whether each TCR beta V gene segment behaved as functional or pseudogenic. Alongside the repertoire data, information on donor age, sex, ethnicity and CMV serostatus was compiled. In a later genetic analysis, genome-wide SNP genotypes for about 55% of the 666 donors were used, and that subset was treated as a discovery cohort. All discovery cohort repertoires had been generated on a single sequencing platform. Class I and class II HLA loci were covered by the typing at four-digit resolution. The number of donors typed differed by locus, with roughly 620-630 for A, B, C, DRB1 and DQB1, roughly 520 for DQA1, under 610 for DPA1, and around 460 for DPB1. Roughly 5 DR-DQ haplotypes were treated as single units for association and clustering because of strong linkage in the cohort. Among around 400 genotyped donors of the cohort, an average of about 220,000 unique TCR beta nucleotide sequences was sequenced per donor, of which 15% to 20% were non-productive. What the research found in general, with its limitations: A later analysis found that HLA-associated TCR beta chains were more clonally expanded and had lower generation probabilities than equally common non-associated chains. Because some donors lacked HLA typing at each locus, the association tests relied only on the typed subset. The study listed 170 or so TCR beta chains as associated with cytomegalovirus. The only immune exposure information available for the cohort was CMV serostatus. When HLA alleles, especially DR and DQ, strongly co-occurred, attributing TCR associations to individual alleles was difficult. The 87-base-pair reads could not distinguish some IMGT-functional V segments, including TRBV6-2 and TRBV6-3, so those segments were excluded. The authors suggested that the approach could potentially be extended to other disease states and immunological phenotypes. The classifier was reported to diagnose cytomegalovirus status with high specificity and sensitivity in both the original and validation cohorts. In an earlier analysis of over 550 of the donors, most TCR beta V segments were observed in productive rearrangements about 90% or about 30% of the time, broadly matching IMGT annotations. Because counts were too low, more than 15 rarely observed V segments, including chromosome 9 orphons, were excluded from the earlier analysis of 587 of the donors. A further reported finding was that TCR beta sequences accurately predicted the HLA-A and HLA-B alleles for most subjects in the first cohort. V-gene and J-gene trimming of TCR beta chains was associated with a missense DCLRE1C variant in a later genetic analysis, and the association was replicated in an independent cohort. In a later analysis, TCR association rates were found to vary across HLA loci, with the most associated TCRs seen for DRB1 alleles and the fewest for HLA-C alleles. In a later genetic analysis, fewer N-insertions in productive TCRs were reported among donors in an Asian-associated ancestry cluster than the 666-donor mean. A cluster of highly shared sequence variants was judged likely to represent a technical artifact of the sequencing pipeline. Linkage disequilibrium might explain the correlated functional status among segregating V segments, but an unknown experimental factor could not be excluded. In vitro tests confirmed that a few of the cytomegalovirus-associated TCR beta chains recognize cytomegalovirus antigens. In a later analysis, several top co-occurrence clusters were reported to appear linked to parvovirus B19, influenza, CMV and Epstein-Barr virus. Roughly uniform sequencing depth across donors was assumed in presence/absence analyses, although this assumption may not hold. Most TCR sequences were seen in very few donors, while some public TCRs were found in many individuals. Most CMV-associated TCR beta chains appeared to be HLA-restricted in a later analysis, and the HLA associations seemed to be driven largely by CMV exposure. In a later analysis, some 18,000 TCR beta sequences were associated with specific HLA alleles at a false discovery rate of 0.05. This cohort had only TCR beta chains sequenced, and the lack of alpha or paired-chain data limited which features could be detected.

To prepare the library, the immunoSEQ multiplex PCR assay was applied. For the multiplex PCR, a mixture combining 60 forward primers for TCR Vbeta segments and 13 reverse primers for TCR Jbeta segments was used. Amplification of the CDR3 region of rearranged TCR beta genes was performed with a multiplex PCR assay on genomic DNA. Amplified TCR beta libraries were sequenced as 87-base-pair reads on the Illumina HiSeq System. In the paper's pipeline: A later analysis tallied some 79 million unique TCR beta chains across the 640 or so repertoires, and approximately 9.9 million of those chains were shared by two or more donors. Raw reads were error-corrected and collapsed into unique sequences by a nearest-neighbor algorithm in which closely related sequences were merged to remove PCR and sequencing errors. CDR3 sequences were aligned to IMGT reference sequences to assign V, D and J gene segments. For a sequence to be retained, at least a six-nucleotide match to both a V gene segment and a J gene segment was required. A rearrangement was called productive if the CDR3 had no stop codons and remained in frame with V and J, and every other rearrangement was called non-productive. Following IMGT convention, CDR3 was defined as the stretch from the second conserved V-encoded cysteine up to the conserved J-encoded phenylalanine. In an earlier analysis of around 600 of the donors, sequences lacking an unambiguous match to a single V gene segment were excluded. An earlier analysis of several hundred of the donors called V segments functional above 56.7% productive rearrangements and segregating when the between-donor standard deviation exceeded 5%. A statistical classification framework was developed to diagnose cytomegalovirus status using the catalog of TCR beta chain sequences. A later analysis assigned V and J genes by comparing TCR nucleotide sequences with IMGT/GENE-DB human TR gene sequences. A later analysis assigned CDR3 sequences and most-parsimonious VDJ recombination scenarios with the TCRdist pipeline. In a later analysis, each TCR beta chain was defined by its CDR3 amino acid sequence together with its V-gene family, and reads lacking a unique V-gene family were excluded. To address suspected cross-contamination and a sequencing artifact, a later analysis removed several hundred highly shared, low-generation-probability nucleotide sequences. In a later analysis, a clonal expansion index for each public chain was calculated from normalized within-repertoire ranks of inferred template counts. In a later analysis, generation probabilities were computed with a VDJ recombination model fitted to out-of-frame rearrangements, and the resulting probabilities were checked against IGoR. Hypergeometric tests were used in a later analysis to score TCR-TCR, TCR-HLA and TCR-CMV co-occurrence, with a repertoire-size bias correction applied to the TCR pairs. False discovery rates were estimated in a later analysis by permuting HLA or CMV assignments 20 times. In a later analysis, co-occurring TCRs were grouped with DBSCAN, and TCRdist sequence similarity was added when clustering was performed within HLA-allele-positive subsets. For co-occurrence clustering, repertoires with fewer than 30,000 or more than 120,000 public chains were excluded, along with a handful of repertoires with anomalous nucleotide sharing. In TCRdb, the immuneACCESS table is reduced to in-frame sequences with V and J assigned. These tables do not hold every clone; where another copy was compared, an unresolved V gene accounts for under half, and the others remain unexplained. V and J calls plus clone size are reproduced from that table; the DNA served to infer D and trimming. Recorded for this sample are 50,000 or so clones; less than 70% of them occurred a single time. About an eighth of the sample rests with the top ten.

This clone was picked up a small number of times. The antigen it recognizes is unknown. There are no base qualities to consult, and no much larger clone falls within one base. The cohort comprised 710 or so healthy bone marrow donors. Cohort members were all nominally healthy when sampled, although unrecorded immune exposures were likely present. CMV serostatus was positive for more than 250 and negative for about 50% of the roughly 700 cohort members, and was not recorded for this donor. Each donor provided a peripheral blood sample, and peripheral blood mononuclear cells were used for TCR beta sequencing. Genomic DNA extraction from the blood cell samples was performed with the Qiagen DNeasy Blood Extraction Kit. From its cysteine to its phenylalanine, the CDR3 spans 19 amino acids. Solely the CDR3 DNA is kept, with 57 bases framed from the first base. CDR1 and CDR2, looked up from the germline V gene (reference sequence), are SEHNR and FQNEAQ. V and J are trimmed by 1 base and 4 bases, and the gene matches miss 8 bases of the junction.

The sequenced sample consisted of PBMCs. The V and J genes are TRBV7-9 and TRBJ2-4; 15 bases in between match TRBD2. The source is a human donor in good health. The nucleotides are TGTGCCAGCAGCTTAGACAGACGGACTAGCGGGGGGGGGAAAAACATTCAGTACTTC. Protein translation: CASSLDRRTSGGGKNIQYF.